The 17 T cell receptor beta chains reported below all come from one sample, sequenced in a study of cytomegalovirus exposure and HLA in healthy donors. Use of 60 Vbeta and 13 Jbeta primers characterized the PCR. Generated by immunoSEQ multiplex PCR, the TCRdb table keeps only in-frame clones and is missing some. The sample carries some 42,000 clones, roughly half recorded once. The source material was PBMCs. Every receptor here comes from a human donor in good health.

V is TRBV5-6 and J is TRBJ1-5, with D possibly TRBD1 on 5 matching bases. The V gene's germline CDR1 is SGHDT and CDR2 YYEEEE. This CDR3 is 14 amino acids long. V lost 2 bases, J lost 4 bases, and 10 bases lay in between. CDR3 bases: TGTGCCAGCAGCTTTCAGGGTAGAAATCAGCCCCAGCATTTT. Its protein product is CASSFQGRNQPQHF.

There are a few counts of this clone. The chain recombines TRBV4-3 with TRBJ2-1; TRBD2 matches at 12 bases. The CDR3 extends over 17 amino acids. Looked up from germline, CDR1 is LGHNA and CDR2 is YSLEER. V lost 1 base and J lost 10; bases outside the gene matches: 11. The CDR3 DNA follows: TGCGCCAGCAGCCAAGTCTGGTCACTAGCGGGGGGCGGCGAGCAGTTCTTC. Protein sequence: CASSQVWSLAGGGEQFF.

The chain has TRBV5-1 and TRBJ2-1; the match to TRBD2 covers 8 bases. Per germline, CDR1 SGHRS and CDR2 YFSETQ. The ends lost 4 bases at V and 4 bases at J; junction bases unmatched: 7. The length of the CDR3 is 15 residues. The CDR3 sequence is CASSRLASSYNEQFF. CDR3 nucleotides: TGCGCCAGCAGCCGACTAGCGTCTTCTTACAATGAGCAGTTCTTC.

This chain uses TRBV19 with TRBJ1-1; TRBD1 is a possible D gene (5 bases). The V gene lost 6 bases and the J gene lost 4 bases, with 24 bases spanning the gap. Germline lookup yields CDR1 LNHDA and CDR2 SQIVND (reference sequence). This CDR3 is 17 amino acids long. DNA for the CDR3: TGTGCCAGTAGCCCCGCCCGGTTCTTTCCGGGGGGCACTGAAGCTTTCTTT. This codes for CASSPARFFPGGTEAFF.

The chain recombines TRBV7-3 with TRBJ2-7, with TRBD2 identical over 11 bases. J gave up 3 bases and V 5 bases, and 12 bases lay outside the gene matches. From germline, CDR1 is SGHTA and CDR2 FQGTGA. CDR3 length: 17 residues. The CDR3 region is CASSIGPISGGDYEQYF. Written as DNA, the CDR3 is TGTGCCAGCAGCATCGGCCCGATTAGCGGGGGGGACTACGAGCAGTACTTC.

This clone was counted a few times. The CDR3 loop is CASSQVATQVNNEQFF. DNA for the CDR3: TGTGCCAGCAGCCAAGTAGCGACCCAAGTGAACAATGAGCAGTTCTTC. The chain links TRBV4-2 to TRBJ2-1, with TRBD2 as a possible D gene (5 bases). The CDR3 sequence is 16 residues long. Deletions cut 1 base from V and 5 bases from J, with 15 bases between. Per germline, CDR1 LGHNA and CDR2 YNFKEQ.

The chain is built from TRBV25-1 and TRBJ1-1, with a tentative D call TRBD1 (5 bases). This CDR3 spans 15 amino acids. V was shortened by 5 bases and J by 3 bases, with 16 bases between the two germline ends. Germline CDR1 reads MGHDK; CDR2 reads SYGVNS. CDR3 DNA: TGTGCCAGCAGTAACCGACAGAAGGGGTACACTGAAGCTTTCTTT. Residues: CASSNRQKGYTEAFF. Based on the CDR3 plus reference TRBV25-1 and TRBJ1-1, the full variable domain is EADIYQTPRYLVIGTGKKITLECSQTMGHDKMYWYQQDPGMELHLIHYSYGVNSTEKGDLSSESTVSRIRTEHFPLTLESARPSHTSQYLCASSNRQKGYTEAFFGQGTRLTVV.

The J gene is TRBJ2-7, the V gene TRBV5-1; TRBD2 aligns across 11 bases. The trim removed 5 bases at V and 4 bases at J, leaving 5 bases unmatched. Looked up from germline, CDR1 is SGHRS and CDR2 is YFSETQ. CDR3 length: 14 residues. The CDR3 DNA reads TGCGCCAGCAGGGAGACTAGCGGGGTTTACGAGCAGTACTTC. Its protein product is CASRETSGVYEQYF.

The chain has TRBV18 and TRBJ1-5, with D tentatively TRBD1 (5 bases). Looked up from germline, CDR1 is KGHSH and CDR2 is LQKENI. V was trimmed by 4 bases and J by 5 bases, leaving 12 bases between them. This CDR3 has 14 residues. The CDR3 coding sequence is TGTGCCAGCTCACTCCCCGGGGGGGATCAGCCCCAGCATTTT. Residues: CASSLPGGDQPQHF.

This clone appeared a few times. The chain links TRBV4-2 to TRBJ1-4; 7 bases map to TRBD1. This CDR3 region has 15 residues. Unmatched junction bases numbered 9, after V lost 4 bases and J lost 7 bases. The V gene's germline CDR1 is LGHNA and CDR2 YNFKEQ. The DNA for the CDR3 is TGTGCCAGCAGCCCCCGGGACAGCTTCCTTGAAAAACTGTTTTTT. Translated: CASSPRDSFLEKLFF.

The chain employs TRBV9 and TRBJ2-5, with TRBD2 as a possible D gene (5 bases). Germline loops: CDR1 SGDLS, CDR2 YYNGEE. The CDR3 contains 16 residues. V gave up 4 bases and J gave up 3 bases, with 19 bases separating them. CDR3 nucleotide sequence: TGTGCCAGCAGCCCCCGGACTCCGGCCAGTGAAGAGACCCAGTACTTC. This codes for CASSPRTPASEETQYF.

This clone came up a few times. At the DNA level, this CDR3 is encoded by other sequences in the same sample as well. The gene calls are TRBV18 and TRBJ1-2, with TRBD1 matching 7 bases. The CDR3 is made up of 16 amino acids. CDR1 and CDR2 (germline): KGHSH, LQKENI. With 2 bases clipped from V and 8 bases from J, the junction kept 14 bases outside the gene matches. CDR3 region: CASSPSTTGPRSGYTF. The CDR3 bases are TGTGCCAGCTCACCATCCACGACAGGGCCACGGTCGGGCTACACCTTC.

The rearrangement joins TRBV27 to TRBJ2-1, with 9 bases lining up with TRBD1. V trimming: 6 bases; J trimming: 3 bases; junction bases outside the gene matches: 12. CDR3 length equals 17 residues. From germline, CDR1 is MNHEY and CDR2 SMNVEV (reference sequence). CDR3 sequence reads: CASSRTGARTHYNEQFF. CDR3 in DNA: TGTGCCAGCAGCAGGACAGGGGCCCGAACCCACTACAATGAGCAGTTCTTC.

The chain couples TRBV5-1 to TRBJ1-1; no reliable D call. V was cut by 0 bases and J by 0 bases, with 9 bases left in between. The CDR3 covers 15 residues. The V gene's germline CDR1 is SGHRS and CDR2 YFSETQ. For the CDR3, the DNA is TGCGCCAGCAGCTTGGACAGTACACTGAACACTGAAGCTTTCTTT. This sequence encodes CASSLDSTLNTEAFF.

V gene TRBV2 combines with J gene TRBJ1-1; a weak D match, TRBD1 (5 bases). Trimming cost V 4 bases and J 1 base, with 7 bases left between them. The CDR3 contains 13 residues. The germline gives CDR1 SNHLY, CDR2 FYNNEI. CDR3 in amino acids: CASSADKNTEAFF. The DNA of the CDR3 is TGTGCCAGCAGTGCGGACAAGAACACTGAAGCTTTCTTT.

V and J are TRBV7-2 and TRBJ2-7; TRBD2 matches 8 bases. Germline trimming cut 8 bases from V and 0 bases from J; bases unmatched to any gene: 15. The CDR3 is made up of 17 amino acids. CDR1 and CDR2 (germline): SGHTA, FQGNSA. CDR3 nucleotides: TGTGCCAGCCCCCCCGCCGGAGGGACTAGTCCCTCCTACGAGCAGTACTTC. It translates to CASPPAGGTSPSYEQYF.

This clone was seen a handful of times. The chain couples TRBV4-1 to TRBJ1-4; TRBD1 agrees at 8 bases. CDR3 length: 15 residues. CDR1 is MGHRA and CDR2 is YSYEKL in the germline V gene. V was clipped by 3 bases and J by 8 bases; unmatched bases: 8. The CDR3 sequence is CASSHADRDGEKLFF. CDR3 DNA: TGCGCCAGCAGCCACGCGGACAGGGACGGGGAAAAACTGTTTTTT.